These T cell receptor beta chains were read from a single sample in a study of T cell responses to AZD1222 COVID-19 vaccine. This table comes from immunoSEQ multiplex PCR, and its TCRdb copy is limited to in-frame clones, with some not included. The sample lists over 120,000 clones, about 93% seen once, with over 8% in the top ten. The sample here was peripheral blood, taken on day 0 of AZD1222 vaccination. These receptors were taken from an adult in good health. Each CDR3 is given with its conserved first and last residue.

J | V | CDR3
TRBJ2-1 | TRBV4-1 | CASSPHGYNEQFF
TRBJ1-6 | TRBV18 | CASSPQASGQGNSPLHF
TRBJ1-2 | TRBV18 | CASSGLDQGYGYTF
TRBJ2-7 | TRBV5-6 | CASSALLDSEGKEQYF
TRBJ2-7 | TRBV6-1 | CASSDRTGYRYEQYF
TRBJ1-5 | TRBV6-5 | CASSLGVSQPQHF
TRBJ1-2 | TRBV3-1/TRBV3-2 | CASSQDRGEGGYTF
TRBJ1-2 | TRBV7-9 | CASSSPGQPQLRGYTF
TRBJ1-4 | TRBV28 | CASMWGQGYNEKLFF
TRBJ2-7 | TRBV28 | CASSIIQSEQYF
TRBJ1-4 | TRBV6-5 | CASKRQANEKLFF
TRBJ2-5 | TRBV7-6 | CASSLSAGGFKTQYF
TRBJ1-2 | TRBV19 | CASSIDRGLNGYTF
TRBJ2-5 | TRBV6-6 | CASSYGLGKETQYF
TRBJ2-1 | TRBV30 | CAWTKFGLAGNEQFF
TRBJ1-1 | TRBV10-3 | CAISSPRDRNTEAFF
TRBJ1-5 | TRBV6-5 | CASSNAGSHQPQHF
TRBJ1-6 | TRBV7-2 | CASSSPNSPLHF
TRBJ1-2 | TRBV28 | CASSSRVFGGYTF
TRBJ1-4 | TRBV7-2 | CASSLVTGGNEKLFF
TRBJ2-7 | TRBV20-1 | CSAIQGYEQYF
TRBJ2-5 | TRBV7-2 | CASSSGQVEETQYF
TRBJ2-3 | TRBV7-7 | CASSLGDSSTDTQYF
TRBJ2-2 | TRBV13 | CASSLRVSGTSTGELFF
TRBJ2-5 | TRBV3-1/TRBV3-2 | CASSQRLIFQETQYF
TRBJ1-5 | TRBV19 | CASSIGGYSNQPQHF